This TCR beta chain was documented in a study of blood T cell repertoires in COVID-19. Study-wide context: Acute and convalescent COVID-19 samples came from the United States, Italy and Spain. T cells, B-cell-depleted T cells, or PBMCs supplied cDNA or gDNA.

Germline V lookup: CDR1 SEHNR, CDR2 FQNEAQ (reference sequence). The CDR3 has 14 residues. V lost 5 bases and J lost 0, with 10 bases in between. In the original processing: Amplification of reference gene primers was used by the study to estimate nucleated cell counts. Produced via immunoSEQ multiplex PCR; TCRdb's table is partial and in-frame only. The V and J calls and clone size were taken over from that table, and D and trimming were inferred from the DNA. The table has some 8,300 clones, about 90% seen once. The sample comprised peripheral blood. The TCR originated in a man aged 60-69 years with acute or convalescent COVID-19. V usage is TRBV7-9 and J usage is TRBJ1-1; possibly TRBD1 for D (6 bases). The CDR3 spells CASSLDSMNTEAFF. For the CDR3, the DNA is TGTGCCAGCAGCCTGGACAGTATGAACACTGAAGCTTTCTTT.